Presented here are 10 T cell receptor beta chains from one specimen sequenced in a study of shared clonotypes between healthy human individuals. Assay used: immunoSEQ multiplex PCR; TCRdb lists only in-frame clones, some missing. The table has a few million clones, approximately 96% seen once; the top ten hold around 0.13%. The sequencing sample was made of naive CD4+ T cells sorted from blood. Subset in this sample: CD45RA+ positively selected. The receptors derive from a man younger than 30 in good health.

The chain carries TRBV5-1 and TRBJ2-5; 8 nucleotides agree with TRBD2. CDR3 size: 15 residues. The trim removed 1 base at V and 1 base at J, leaving 3 bases unmatched. CDR1 SGHRS and CDR2 YFSETQ come from the germline V gene. The CDR3 spells CASSLWGTSQETQYF. As DNA, the CDR3 is TGCGCCAGCAGCTTGTGGGGGACTAGCCAAGAGACCCAGTACTTC.

V is TRBV5-1 and J is TRBJ2-7; TRBD2 might be the D (6 bases). Trimming removed 4 bases at V and 0 bases at J, with 11 bases between. CDR1 SGHRS and CDR2 YFSETQ come from the germline V gene. This CDR3 has 14 amino acids. The CDR3: CASSPAGSSYEQYF. Written as DNA, the CDR3 is TGCGCCAGCAGCCCAGCGGGCAGCTCCTACGAGCAGTACTTC.

The rearrangement joins TRBV9 to TRBJ1-1; D perhaps matches TRBD1 (6 bases). The germline V gene has CDR1 SGDLS and CDR2 YYNGEE. V shed 3 bases and J shed 6 bases, with 15 bases lying between them. The CDR3 covers 14 residues. The CDR3 here is CASSALQGNAEAFF. Here the CDR3 DNA reads TGTGCCAGCAGCGCCTTACAGGGTAACGCTGAAGCTTTCTTT.

The genes are TRBV6-1 and TRBJ1-2; no definite D call. This CDR3 has 14 residues. Germline-derived CDR1 and CDR2 are MNHNS and SASEGT. Trimming took 7 bases from V and 2 from J, leaving 14 bases between them. For the CDR3, the DNA is TGTGCCAGCACGTACGAACGGCAAAACTATGGCTACACCTTC. Its protein is CASTYERQNYGYTF.

The chain links TRBV5-1 to TRBJ2-2; D may be TRBD1 (6 bases). V dropped 9 bases and J dropped 6 bases, with 24 bases sitting between them. Germline V CDR1 and CDR2: SGHRS, YFSETQ. The CDR3 totals 16 residues. The CDR3 here is CATTLRTGMGSGELFF. The DNA for the CDR3 is TGCGCCACCACACTAAGAACAGGGATGGGATCCGGGGAGCTGTTTTTT.

Details on this clone: A junction end diverges from the germline sequence, so it may reflect a read error. Other DNA sequences within the sample encode an identical CDR3. This chain uses TRBV18 with TRBJ1-4, with a weak D call TRBD1 (6 bases). Germline V gene sequence: CDR1 KGHSH, CDR2 LQKENI. There are 14 residues in the CDR3. DNA for the CDR3: TGTGCCAGCTCGCCACAGGGACCTAATGAAAAACTGTTTTTT. Encoded protein: CASSPQGPNEKLFF. The whole variable domain, remainder taken from reference TRBV18 and TRBJ1-4, is NAGVMQNPRHLVRRRGQEARLRCSPMKGHSHVYWYRQLPEEGLKFMVYLQKENIIDESGMPKERFSAEFPKEGPSILRIQQVVRGDSAAYFCASSPQGPNEKLFFGSGTQLSVL.

V is TRBV21-1 and J is TRBJ2-5. TRBV21-1 has pseudogene status. This CDR3 contains 15 residues. In DNA, the CDR3 is TGTGCCAGCAGCAAACGAGGGGATCCCGGAGAGACCCAGTACTTC. It translates to CASSKRGDPGETQYF.

The chain links TRBV2 to TRBJ2-7; 7 bases line up with TRBD1. The CDR3 length is 18 residues. Trimming took 0 bases from V and 0 from J; bases not matched to a gene: 11. Germline V gene data show CDR1 as SNHLY and CDR2 as FYNNEI. CDR3 nucleotides: TGTGCCAGCAGTGAAGCTGAGGGGCTAACAGGGGTCTCCTACGAGCAGTACTTC. Translating it yields CASSEAEGLTGVSYEQYF.

The CDR3, as DNA: TGTGCCAGCAGCTCCCCCCTTATAGGGGGGGCCACAGATACGCAGTATTTT. It is translated as CASSSPLIGGATDTQYF. The V call is TRBV27, the J call TRBJ2-3, with D possibly matching TRBD2 (7 bases). Trimming took 6 bases from V and 2 from J, leaving 21 bases between them. In germline, CDR1 is MNHEY, CDR2 SMNVEV (reference sequence). This CDR3 has 17 amino acids.

The V gene is TRBV7-8, the J gene TRBJ2-5, with D maybe TRBD1 (6 bases). Germline V gives CDR1 SGHVS, CDR2 FQNEAQ. V shed 6 bases and J shed 4 bases, with 15 bases lying between them. The CDR3 contains 14 residues. CDR3: CASSRQVVGETQYF. CDR3 nucleotides: TGTGCCAGCAGTCGACAGGTAGTTGGAGAGACCCAGTACTTC.